The 32 T cell receptor beta chains in this list originate from one sample, sequenced in a study of blood T cell repertoires in COVID-19. Libraries were prepared by immunoSEQ multiplex PCR; TCRdb keeps only in-frame clonotypes and omits some of them. The sample lists over 200,000 clones; 80% to 90% were seen once. Sequencing was done on a sample of PBMCs or T cells enriched from blood (not recorded which). These TCRs come from a woman between 25 and 40 years old who had been exposed to COVID-19.

The gene calls are TRBV30 and TRBJ1-1; D is unclear. Trimming stripped 0 bases from V and 4 bases from J, with 6 bases between. The CDR3 is 12 residues long. Germline lookup yields CDR1 GTSNPN and CDR2 SVGIG (reference sequence). CDR3 DNA sequence: TGTGCCTGGAGTGTTTCCCGCACTGAAGCTTTCTTT. Protein sequence: CAWSVSRTEAFF.

This clone was observed a handful of times. The chain combines TRBV27 with TRBJ1-2, with 9 bases that match TRBD1. V trimming: 3 bases; J trimming: 6 bases; junction bases outside the gene matches: 8. Germline V gene sequence: CDR1 MNHEY, CDR2 SMNVEV (reference sequence). The CDR3 consists of 15 residues. The CDR3 DNA reads as TGTGCCAGCAGTTTTGACCGGGACAGGGTCAATGGCTACACCTTC. Translation gives CASSFDRDRVNGYTF.

The chain carries TRBV29-1 and TRBJ2-3; 9 bases match TRBD2. The CDR3 runs to 15 residues. Trimming removed 3 bases from V and 2 bases from J; junction bases left unmatched: 6. CDR1 is SQVTM and CDR2 is ANQGSEA in the germline V gene. The CDR3 loop is CSVDGLAGNTDTQYF. Written as DNA, the CDR3 is TGCAGCGTTGATGGGCTAGCGGGGAACACAGATACGCAGTATTTT.

The V call is TRBV5-5, the J call TRBJ1-2, with a possible D match to TRBD1 (5 bases). CDR1 is SGHKS, CDR2 YYEKEE, per germline (reference sequence). V dropped 4 bases and J dropped 2 bases, with 12 bases sitting between them. This CDR3 is 14 amino acids long. The CDR3 loop reads CASSRDRPNYGYTF. The DNA for the CDR3 is TGTGCCAGCAGCCGAGACAGACCGAACTATGGCTACACCTTC.

The gene calls are TRBV29-1 and TRBJ1-2, with D possibly TRBD1 on 5 matching bases. The CDR3 totals 13 residues. Germline V CDR1 and CDR2: SQVTM, ANQGSEA. The CDR3 nucleotides are TGCATCCTAGCGGAGGACATTACATATGGCTACACCTTC. Its protein product is CILAEDITYGYTF.

The chain joins TRBV5-6 to TRBJ2-7; 7 bases line up with TRBD2. Germline CDR1 reads SGHDT; CDR2 reads YYEEEE. The CDR3 has 15 amino acids. V dropped 0 bases and J dropped 0; count of bases not matched to a gene: 3. The DNA of the CDR3 is TGTGCCAGCAGCTTGGCCAGGGACTACTCCTACGAGCAGTACTTC. Protein product: CASSLARDYSYEQYF.

The V call is TRBV21-1, the J call TRBJ1-6; the table's D call of TRBD1 was not tested on the DNA. TRBV21-1 is an annotated pseudogene. The CDR3 contains 17 residues. CDR3 in amino acids: CASDPLEGGPYNSPLHF. The CDR3 DNA reads as TGTGCCAGCGATCCTCTAGAAGGGGGCCCATATAATTCACCCCTCCACTTT.

This chain uses TRBV30 with TRBJ2-6; D is unclear. Deletions cut 2 bases from V and 0 bases from J, with 8 bases between. Germline V gene lookup returns CDR1 GTSNPN and CDR2 SVGIG (reference sequence). The CDR3 runs to 15 residues. The CDR3 here is CAWSLDFSGANVLTF. CDR3 nucleotides: TGTGCCTGGAGTCTCGACTTCTCTGGGGCCAACGTCCTGACTTTC.

V and J are TRBV19 and TRBJ1-5, with a weak D call TRBD1 (6 bases). The CDR3 has 15 residues. V was trimmed by 8 bases and J by 1 base, leaving 15 bases between them. CDR1 LNHDA and CDR2 SQIVND come from the germline V gene (reference sequence). CDR3 sequence (DNA): TGTGCCAGTCTCTCGACAGGTTCGAGCAATCAGCCCCAGCATTTT. Translated, it gives CASLSTGSSNQPQHF.

The CDR3 sequence is CSALVNYEQYF. CDR3 in DNA: TGCAGTGCTCTCGTTAACTACGAGCAGTACTTC. This chain uses TRBV20-1 with TRBJ2-7; D not resolved. With 5 bases removed from V and 3 bases from J, the gap between germline ends came to 8 bases. CDR1 is DFQATT and CDR2 is SNEGSKA in the germline V gene (reference sequence). There are 11 residues in the CDR3.

Note on this clone: Germline and junction disagree at one end, which may indicate a read error. The chain uses TRBV7-7 and TRBJ2-2; maybe TRBD1 (6 bases). Germline-derived CDR1 and CDR2 are SSHAT and FNYEAQ (reference sequence). The CDR3 contains 15 residues. The CDR3 DNA sequence: TGTGCTAGCAGCCCCGACAGGATGAACACCGGGGAGCTGTTTTTT. It specifies CASSPDRMNTGELFF.

V is TRBV9 and J is TRBJ2-1; TRBD2 might be the D (6 bases). The V end lost 4 bases, the J end lost 15 bases, and 23 bases lay between the germline ends. The length of the CDR3 is 14 residues. Germline CDR1 SGDLS, CDR2 YYNGEE. The chain's CDR3 is CASSTETRNAPPFF. The CDR3 DNA reads TGTGCCAGCAGCACCGAGACTAGAAACGCACCCCCGTTCTTC.

This clone was detected only once. The CDR3 sequence: CASSEALLGTGGDEQYF. CDR3 bases: TGTGCCAGCAGTGAAGCGCTTCTAGGGACAGGGGGTGACGAGCAGTACTTC. V gene TRBV2 combines with J gene TRBJ2-7; 11 positions agree with TRBD1. The CDR3 extends over 17 amino acids. Germline assignment: CDR1 SNHLY and CDR2 FYNNEI. V dropped 0 bases and J dropped 5; count of bases not matched to a gene: 9.

The table lists this clone with a count of one. This chain links TRBV6-1 with TRBJ2-3, with 8 bases identical to TRBD2. From germline, CDR1 is MNHNS and CDR2 SASEGT. Losses at the gene ends were 0 bases for V and 4 bases for J; bases not matched to a gene: 12. This CDR3 is built from 18 residues. The CDR3 DNA reads as TGTGCCAGCAGTGAAGCCTCCTACAGCGGGAGTCACGCAGATACGCAGTATTTT. Encoded protein: CASSEASYSGSHADTQYF.

V usage is TRBV9 and J usage is TRBJ2-7; TRBD1 matches at 7 bases. Losses at the gene ends were 4 bases for V and 5 bases for J; bases not matched to a gene: 15. Looked up from germline, CDR1 is SGDLS and CDR2 is YYNGEE. The CDR3 is 16 amino acids. DNA for the CDR3: TGTGCCAGCAGCCCCCAGGGGGTCTATGGGGCCGACGAGCAGTACTTC. Protein: CASSPQGVYGADEQYF.

The genes are TRBV3-1 (or the pseudogene TRBV3-2) and TRBJ1-1; 7 bases are shared with TRBD1. CDR3 length: 12 amino acids. Trimming at V came to 4 bases and at J to 7 bases, leaving 3 bases not matched to a gene. Germline loops: CDR1 LGHDT, CDR2 YNNKEL (reference sequence). The CDR3: CASSLTGNEAFF. As DNA, the CDR3 is TGTGCCAGCAGCCTGACAGGGAATGAAGCTTTCTTT.

This chain joins TRBV28 and TRBJ1-1; 10 bases are shared with TRBD1. The germline V gene has CDR1 MDHEN and CDR2 SYDVKM. Trimming took 8 bases from V and 12 from J; bases not matched to a gene: 6. The CDR3 is 11 residues long. The CDR3: CASVGTGVTFF. CDR3 bases: TGTGCCAGCGTGGGGACAGGGGTAACTTTCTTT.

A single count supports this clone. Different DNA sequences within this sample yield the same CDR3. The chain carries TRBV30 and TRBJ2-7; TRBD1 matches 9 bases. The ends lost 5 bases at V and 6 bases at J; junction bases unmatched: 11. This CDR3 has 14 amino acids. CDR1 is GTSNPN, CDR2 SVGIG, per germline (reference sequence). CDR3 loop: CAWSVPGQGFEQYF. The CDR3 nucleotides read TGTGCCTGGTCTGTCCCGGGACAGGGTTTCGAGCAGTACTTC.

The gene calls are TRBV3-1 (or the pseudogene TRBV3-2) and TRBJ2-3; 7 bases fit TRBD1. Trimming took 5 bases from V and 5 from J; bases not matched to a gene: 13. Germline V lookup: CDR1 LGHDT, CDR2 YNNKEL (reference sequence). The CDR3 has 16 residues. DNA of the CDR3: TGTGCCAGCAGCAATCTCCGACAGGGCCGCCGAGATACGCAGTATTTT. This gives the protein CASSNLRQGRRDTQYF.

The chain joins TRBV24-1 to TRBJ2-7, with D unclear. V shed 4 bases and J shed 3 bases, with 6 bases lying between them. The CDR3 consists of 12 residues. The germline V gene encodes CDR1 KGHDR and CDR2 SFDVKD. CDR3 sequence (DNA): TGTGCCACCAGTGAACCCTACTACGAGCAGTACTTC. Amino acid sequence: CATSEPYYEQYF.

The rearrangement links TRBV7-9 to TRBJ2-1; 13 nucleotides line up with TRBD2. The CDR3 sequence is 19 residues long. Germline assignment: CDR1 SEHNR and CDR2 FQNEAQ (reference sequence). Trimming removed 1 base from V and 6 bases from J; junction bases left unmatched: 12. CDR3 protein: CASSLVFGLAGEGGNEQFF. In nucleotides, the CDR3 is TGTGCCAGCAGCTTAGTTTTTGGACTAGCGGGAGAGGGAGGCAATGAGCAGTTCTTC. Using reference TRBV7-9 and TRBJ2-1 for the parts outside the CDR3, the full variable domain is DTGVSQNPRHKITKRGQNVTFRCDPISEHNRLYWYRQTLGQGPEFLTYFQNEAQLEKSRLLSDRFSAERPKGSFSTLEIQRTEQGDSAMYLCASSLVFGLAGEGGNEQFFGPGTRLTVL.

The chain joins TRBV30 to TRBJ1-1, with D tentatively TRBD1 (6 bases). The CDR3 extends over 14 amino acids. Deletions cut 0 bases from V and 4 bases from J, with 12 bases between. Germline V CDR1 and CDR2: GTSNPN, SVGIG (reference sequence). CDR3 bases: TGTGCCTGGAGTGTAGGGGGGGCAGGCACTGAAGCTTTCTTT. Translated: CAWSVGGAGTEAFF.

The chain joins TRBV10-3 to TRBJ2-1; weak D call: TRBD2 (6 bases). Looked up from germline, CDR1 is ENHRY and CDR2 is SYGVKD. The CDR3 length is 15 residues. Trimming pared 11 bases from V and 5 bases from J, leaving 22 bases between. The DNA for the CDR3 is TGTGCCCTTGGGGACCGGCGGGACTCAAACAATGAGCAGTTCTTC. As protein: CALGDRRDSNNEQFF.

The V call is TRBV18, the J call TRBJ1-5, with a weak D call TRBD1 (6 bases). The CDR3 sequence is 15 residues long. The germline CDR1 and CDR2 sequences are KGHSH and LQKENI. V was cut by 4 bases and J by 4 bases, with 14 bases left in between. In DNA form, the CDR3 reads TGTGCCAGCTCACTGGCAGGGGCCTCGAATCAGCCCCAGCATTTT. Amino acid sequence: CASSLAGASNQPQHF.

The chain carries TRBV6-5 and TRBJ1-6, with unresolved D. V shed 8 bases and J shed 6 bases, with 11 bases lying between them. The CDR3 spans 13 residues. Germline V gene sequence: CDR1 MNHEY, CDR2 SVGAGI. CDR3 sequence (DNA): TGTGCCAGCCGTCCGGGATTTAATTCACCCCTCCACTTT. Protein: CASRPGFNSPLHF.

The chain joins TRBV27 to TRBJ2-5; the D gene is possibly TRBD1 (6 bases). Germline-derived CDR1 and CDR2 are MNHEY and SMNVEV (reference sequence). Trimming removed 8 bases at V and 2 bases at J, with 15 bases between. The CDR3 spans 14 residues. The CDR3 reads CASHSTQGQETQYF. CDR3 coding DNA: TGTGCCAGCCACTCAACCCAGGGGCAAGAGACCCAGTACTTC.

The chain uses TRBV15 and TRBJ2-7; weak D call: TRBD1 (5 bases). This CDR3 is built from 14 residues. Germline-derived CDR1 and CDR2 are LNHNV and YYDKDF (reference sequence). V was trimmed by 3 bases and J by 5 bases, leaving 14 bases between them. The CDR3 reads CATSRSTVAHEQYF. In DNA form, the CDR3 reads TGTGCCACCAGCAGGTCGACAGTGGCCCACGAGCAGTACTTC.

This clone was observed once. This sequence joins TRBV29-1 and TRBJ1-3, with D perhaps matching TRBD1 (5 bases). The CDR3 totals 12 residues. CDR1 is SQVTM, CDR2 ANQGSEA, per germline. Trimming cost V 6 bases and J 8 bases, with 14 bases left between them. The CDR3, as DNA: TGCAGCGTCGGGGAGGGGCCGGACACCATATATTTT. Translated, it gives CSVGEGPDTIYF.

This clone came up once. The chain uses TRBV5-5 and TRBJ2-6; D is unclear. The germline V and J ends were trimmed by 7 bases and 4 bases, with 9 bases remaining between them. CDR1 is SGHKS, CDR2 YYEKEE, per germline (reference sequence). The CDR3 has 13 residues. The DNA for the CDR3 is TGTGCCAGCGGTAGAGCCGGGGCCAACGTCCTGACTTTC. Encoded protein: CASGRAGANVLTF. Filled out from reference TRBV5-5 and TRBJ2-6, the complete variable domain reads DAGVTQSPTHLIKTRGQQVTLRCSPISGHKSVSWYQQVLGQGPQFIFQYYEKEERGRGNFPDRFSARQFPNYSSELNVNALLLGDSALYLCASGRAGANVLTFGAGSRLTVL.

This sequence joins TRBV10-3 and TRBJ1-1, with D perhaps TRBD1 (6 bases). Germline V gives CDR1 ENHRY, CDR2 SYGVKD. With 10 bases removed from V and 0 bases from J, the gap between germline ends came to 12 bases. This CDR3 has 13 amino acids. The DNA of the CDR3 is TGTGCCACCTGGGACAACTTGAACACTGAAGCTTTCTTT. Translated, it gives CATWDNLNTEAFF.

The chain has TRBV7-3 and TRBJ1-6; 9 nucleotides agree with TRBD1. V lost 5 bases and J lost 8; bases outside the gene matches: 10. CDR1 is SGHTA, CDR2 FQGTGA, per germline. The CDR3 is 16 amino acids. This CDR3 is CASSTLQGALDSPLHF. In DNA, the CDR3 is TGTGCCAGCAGCACCCTACAGGGGGCGCTCGATTCACCCCTCCACTTT.

The genes are TRBV4-1 and TRBJ2-4; the D gene is possibly TRBD2 (6 bases). CDR1 and CDR2 from the germline V gene are MGHRA and YSYEKL. This CDR3 has 17 residues. Trimming cost V 0 bases and J 8 bases, with 20 bases left between them. The CDR3 DNA follows: TGCGCCAGCAGCCAAGATCCCTGGGGACTCAGAGGTGACATTCAGTACTTC. Translating it yields CASSQDPWGLRGDIQYF.